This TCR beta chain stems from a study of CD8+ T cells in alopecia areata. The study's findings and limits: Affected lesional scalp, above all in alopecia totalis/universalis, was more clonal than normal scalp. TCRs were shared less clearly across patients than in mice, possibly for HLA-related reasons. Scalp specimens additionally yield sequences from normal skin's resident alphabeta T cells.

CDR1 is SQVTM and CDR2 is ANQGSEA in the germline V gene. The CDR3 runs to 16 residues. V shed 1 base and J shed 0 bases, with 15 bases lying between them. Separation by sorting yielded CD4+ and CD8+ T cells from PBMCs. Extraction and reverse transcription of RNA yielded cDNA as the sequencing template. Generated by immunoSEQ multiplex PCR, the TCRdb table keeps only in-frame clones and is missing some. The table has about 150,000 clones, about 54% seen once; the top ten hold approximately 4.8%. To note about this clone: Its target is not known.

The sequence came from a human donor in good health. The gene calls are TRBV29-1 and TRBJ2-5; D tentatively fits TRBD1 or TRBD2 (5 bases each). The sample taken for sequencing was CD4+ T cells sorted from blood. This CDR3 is CSVEAPGPQYQETQYF. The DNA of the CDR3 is TGCAGCGTTGAAGCCCCGGGACCCCAGTACCAAGAGACCCAGTACTTC.